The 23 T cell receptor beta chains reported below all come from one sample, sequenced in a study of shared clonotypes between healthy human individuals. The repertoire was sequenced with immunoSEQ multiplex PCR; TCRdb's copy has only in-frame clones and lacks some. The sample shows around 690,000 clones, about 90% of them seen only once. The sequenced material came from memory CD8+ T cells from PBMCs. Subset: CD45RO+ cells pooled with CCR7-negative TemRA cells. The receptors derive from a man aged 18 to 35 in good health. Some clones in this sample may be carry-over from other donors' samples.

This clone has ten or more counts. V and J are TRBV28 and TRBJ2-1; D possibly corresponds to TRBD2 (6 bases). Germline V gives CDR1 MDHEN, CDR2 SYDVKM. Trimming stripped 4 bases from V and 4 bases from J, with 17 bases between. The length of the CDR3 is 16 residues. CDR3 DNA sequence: TGTGCCAGCAGTTCACCACATTCTAGCGTTTACAATGAGCAGTTCTTC. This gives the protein CASSSPHSSVYNEQFF.

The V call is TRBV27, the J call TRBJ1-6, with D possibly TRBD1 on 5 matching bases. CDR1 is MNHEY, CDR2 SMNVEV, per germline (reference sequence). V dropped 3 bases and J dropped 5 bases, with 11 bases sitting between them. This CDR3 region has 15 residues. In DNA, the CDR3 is TGTGCCAGCAGTTTCACCAGGGCCCATAATTCACCCCTCCACTTT. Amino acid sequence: CASSFTRAHNSPLHF.

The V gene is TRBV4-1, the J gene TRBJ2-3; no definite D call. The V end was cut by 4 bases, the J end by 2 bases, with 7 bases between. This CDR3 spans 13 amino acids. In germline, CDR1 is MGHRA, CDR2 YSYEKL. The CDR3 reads CASSPLLTDTQYF. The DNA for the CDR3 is TGCGCCAGCAGCCCTCTCCTCACAGATACGCAGTATTTT.

CDR3 loop: CASSLGRDTQYF. Here the CDR3 DNA reads TGCGCCAGCAGCTTGGGTAGAGATACGCAGTATTTT. V is TRBV5-1 and J is TRBJ2-3; the D is unclear. Trimming removed 0 bases from V and 5 bases from J, with 4 bases in between. Germline V gene data show CDR1 as SGHRS and CDR2 as YFSETQ. The CDR3 runs 12 residues.

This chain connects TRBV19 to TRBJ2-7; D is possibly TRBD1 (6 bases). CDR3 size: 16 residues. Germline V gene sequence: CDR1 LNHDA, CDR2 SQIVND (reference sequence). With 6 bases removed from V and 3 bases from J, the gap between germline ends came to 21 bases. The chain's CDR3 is CASSGAPGHTIYEQYF. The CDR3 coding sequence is TGTGCCAGTAGCGGAGCCCCGGGACACACTATCTACGAGCAGTACTTC.

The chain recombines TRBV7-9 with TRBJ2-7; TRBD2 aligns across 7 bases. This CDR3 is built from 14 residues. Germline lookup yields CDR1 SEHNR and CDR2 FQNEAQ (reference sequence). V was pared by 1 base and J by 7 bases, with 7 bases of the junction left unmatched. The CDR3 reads CASSLVGEGSEQYF. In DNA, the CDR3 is TGTGCCAGCAGCTTAGTAGGGGAGGGCAGTGAGCAGTACTTC.

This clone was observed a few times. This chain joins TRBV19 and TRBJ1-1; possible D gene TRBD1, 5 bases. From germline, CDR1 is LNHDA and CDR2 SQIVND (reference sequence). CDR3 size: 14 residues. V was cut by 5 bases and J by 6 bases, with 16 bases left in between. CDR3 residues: CASSPRGRPPEAFF. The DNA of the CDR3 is TGTGCCAGTAGTCCTAGGGGCAGACCCCCTGAAGCTTTCTTT.

CDR3 sequence (DNA): TGCAGCGTTGAAATCTTGGTGACAGGGGTGGCCGAGCAGTACTTC. Protein: CSVEILVTGVAEQYF. V gene TRBV29-1 combines with J gene TRBJ2-7, with TRBD1 matching over 8 bases. The V gene's germline CDR1 is SQVTM and CDR2 ANQGSEA. The V and J ends lost 2 bases and 6 bases, in that order; junction bases with no gene match: 12. CDR3 length: 15 amino acids.

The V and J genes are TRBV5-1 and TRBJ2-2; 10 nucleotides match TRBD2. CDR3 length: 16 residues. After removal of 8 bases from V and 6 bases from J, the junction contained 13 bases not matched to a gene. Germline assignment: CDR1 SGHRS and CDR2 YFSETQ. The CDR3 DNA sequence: TGCGCCAGACCAGGGCCTAGCGGGAGTCGGTCCGGGGAGCTGTTTTTT. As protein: CARPGPSGSRSGELFF.

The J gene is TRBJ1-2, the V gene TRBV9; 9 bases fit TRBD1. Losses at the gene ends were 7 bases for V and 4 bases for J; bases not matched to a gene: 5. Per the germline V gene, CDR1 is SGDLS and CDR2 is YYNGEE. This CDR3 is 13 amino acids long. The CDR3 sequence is CASQGQGRYGYTF. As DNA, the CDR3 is TGTGCCAGCCAAGGACAGGGGCGCTATGGCTACACCTTC.

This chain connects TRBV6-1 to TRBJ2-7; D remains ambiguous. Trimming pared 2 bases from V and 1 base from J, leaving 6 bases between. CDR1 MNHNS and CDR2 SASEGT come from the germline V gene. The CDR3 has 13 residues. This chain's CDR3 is CASSEIKSYEQYF. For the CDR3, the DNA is TGTGCCAGCAGTGAAATTAAGTCCTACGAGCAGTACTTC.

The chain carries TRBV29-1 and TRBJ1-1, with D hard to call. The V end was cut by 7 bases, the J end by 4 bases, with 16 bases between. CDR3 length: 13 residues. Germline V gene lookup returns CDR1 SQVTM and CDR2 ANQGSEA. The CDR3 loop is CSGWGVAGTEAFF. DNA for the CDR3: TGCAGCGGGTGGGGTGTAGCGGGCACTGAAGCTTTCTTT.

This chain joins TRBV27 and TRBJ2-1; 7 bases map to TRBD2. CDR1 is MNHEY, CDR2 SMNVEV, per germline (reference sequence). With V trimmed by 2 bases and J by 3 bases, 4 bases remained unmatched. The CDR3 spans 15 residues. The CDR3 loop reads CASSLRLAVYNEQFF. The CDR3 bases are TGTGCCAGCAGTTTAAGGCTAGCGGTCTACAATGAGCAGTTCTTC.

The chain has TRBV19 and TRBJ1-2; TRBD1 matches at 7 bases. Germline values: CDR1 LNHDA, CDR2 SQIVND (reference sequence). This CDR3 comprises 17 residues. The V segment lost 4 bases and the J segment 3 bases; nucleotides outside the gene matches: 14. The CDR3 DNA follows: TGTGCCAGTAGTAAGAACCGGGACAGTACAGTCTACTATGGCTACACCTTC. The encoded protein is CASSKNRDSTVYYGYTF.

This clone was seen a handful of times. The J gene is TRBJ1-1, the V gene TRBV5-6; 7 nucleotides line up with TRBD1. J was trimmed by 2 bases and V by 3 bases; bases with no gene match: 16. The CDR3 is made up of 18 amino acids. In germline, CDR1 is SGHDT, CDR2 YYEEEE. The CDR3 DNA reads TGTGCCAGCAGCTCATCGGACAGGAGGTGGGACAAAAACACTGAAGCTTTCTTT. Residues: CASSSSDRRWDKNTEAFF.

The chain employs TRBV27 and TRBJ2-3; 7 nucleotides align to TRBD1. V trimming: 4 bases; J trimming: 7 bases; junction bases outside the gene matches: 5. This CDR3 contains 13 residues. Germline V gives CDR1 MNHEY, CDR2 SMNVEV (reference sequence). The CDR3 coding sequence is TGTGCCAGCAGTTGGGACAGAGCTAATACGCAGTATTTT. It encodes CASSWDRANTQYF.

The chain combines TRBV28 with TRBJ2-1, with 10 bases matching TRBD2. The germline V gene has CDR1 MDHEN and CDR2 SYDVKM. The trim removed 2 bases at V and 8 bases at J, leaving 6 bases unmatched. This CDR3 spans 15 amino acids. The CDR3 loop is CASSLTGLATDEQFF. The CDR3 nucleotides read TGTGCCAGCAGTTTAACGGGACTAGCGACTGATGAGCAGTTCTTC.

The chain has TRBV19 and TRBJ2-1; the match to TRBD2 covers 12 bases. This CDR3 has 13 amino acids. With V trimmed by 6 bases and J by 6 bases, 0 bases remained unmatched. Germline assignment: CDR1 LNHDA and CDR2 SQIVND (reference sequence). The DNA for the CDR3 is TGTGCCAGTAGGACTAGCGGGAGCAATGAGCAGTTCTTC. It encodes CASRTSGSNEQFF.

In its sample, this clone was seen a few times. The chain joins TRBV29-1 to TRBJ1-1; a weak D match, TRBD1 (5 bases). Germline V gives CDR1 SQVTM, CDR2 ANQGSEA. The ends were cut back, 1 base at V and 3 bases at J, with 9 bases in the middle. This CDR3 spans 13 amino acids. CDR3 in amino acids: CSVEAGPHTEAFF. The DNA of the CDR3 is TGCAGCGTTGAAGCAGGGCCCCACACTGAAGCTTTCTTT.

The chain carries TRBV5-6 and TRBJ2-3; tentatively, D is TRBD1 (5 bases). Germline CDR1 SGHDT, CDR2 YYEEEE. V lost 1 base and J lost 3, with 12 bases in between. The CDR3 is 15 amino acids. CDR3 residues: CASSLMRQLTDTQYF. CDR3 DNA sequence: TGTGCCAGCAGCTTGATGCGACAGTTAACAGATACGCAGTATTTT.

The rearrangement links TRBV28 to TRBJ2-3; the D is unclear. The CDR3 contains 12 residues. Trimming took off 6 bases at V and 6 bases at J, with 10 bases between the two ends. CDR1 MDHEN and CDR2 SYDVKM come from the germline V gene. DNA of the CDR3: TGTGCCAGCAGACCCCCCGCGGATACGCAGTATTTT. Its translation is CASRPPADTQYF. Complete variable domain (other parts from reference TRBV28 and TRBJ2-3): DVKVTQSSRYLVKRTGEKVFLECVQDMDHENMFWYRQDPGLGLRLIYFSYDVKMKEKGDIPEGYSVSREKKERFSLILESASTNQTSMYLCASRPPADTQYFGPGTRLTVL.

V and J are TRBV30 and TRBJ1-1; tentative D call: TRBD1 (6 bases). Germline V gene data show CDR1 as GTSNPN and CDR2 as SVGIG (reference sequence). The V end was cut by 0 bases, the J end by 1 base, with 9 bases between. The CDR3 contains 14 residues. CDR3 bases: TGTGCCTGGAGTGTAAGGGGGGCGAACACTGAAGCTTTCTTT. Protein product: CAWSVRGANTEAFF.

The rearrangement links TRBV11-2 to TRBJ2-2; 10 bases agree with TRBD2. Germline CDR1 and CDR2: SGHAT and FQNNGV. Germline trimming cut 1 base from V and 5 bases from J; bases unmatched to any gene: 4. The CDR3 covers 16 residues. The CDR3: CASSLAPSGRTGELFF. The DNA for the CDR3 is TGTGCCAGCAGCTTAGCGCCTAGCGGGAGAACCGGGGAGCTGTTTTTT.